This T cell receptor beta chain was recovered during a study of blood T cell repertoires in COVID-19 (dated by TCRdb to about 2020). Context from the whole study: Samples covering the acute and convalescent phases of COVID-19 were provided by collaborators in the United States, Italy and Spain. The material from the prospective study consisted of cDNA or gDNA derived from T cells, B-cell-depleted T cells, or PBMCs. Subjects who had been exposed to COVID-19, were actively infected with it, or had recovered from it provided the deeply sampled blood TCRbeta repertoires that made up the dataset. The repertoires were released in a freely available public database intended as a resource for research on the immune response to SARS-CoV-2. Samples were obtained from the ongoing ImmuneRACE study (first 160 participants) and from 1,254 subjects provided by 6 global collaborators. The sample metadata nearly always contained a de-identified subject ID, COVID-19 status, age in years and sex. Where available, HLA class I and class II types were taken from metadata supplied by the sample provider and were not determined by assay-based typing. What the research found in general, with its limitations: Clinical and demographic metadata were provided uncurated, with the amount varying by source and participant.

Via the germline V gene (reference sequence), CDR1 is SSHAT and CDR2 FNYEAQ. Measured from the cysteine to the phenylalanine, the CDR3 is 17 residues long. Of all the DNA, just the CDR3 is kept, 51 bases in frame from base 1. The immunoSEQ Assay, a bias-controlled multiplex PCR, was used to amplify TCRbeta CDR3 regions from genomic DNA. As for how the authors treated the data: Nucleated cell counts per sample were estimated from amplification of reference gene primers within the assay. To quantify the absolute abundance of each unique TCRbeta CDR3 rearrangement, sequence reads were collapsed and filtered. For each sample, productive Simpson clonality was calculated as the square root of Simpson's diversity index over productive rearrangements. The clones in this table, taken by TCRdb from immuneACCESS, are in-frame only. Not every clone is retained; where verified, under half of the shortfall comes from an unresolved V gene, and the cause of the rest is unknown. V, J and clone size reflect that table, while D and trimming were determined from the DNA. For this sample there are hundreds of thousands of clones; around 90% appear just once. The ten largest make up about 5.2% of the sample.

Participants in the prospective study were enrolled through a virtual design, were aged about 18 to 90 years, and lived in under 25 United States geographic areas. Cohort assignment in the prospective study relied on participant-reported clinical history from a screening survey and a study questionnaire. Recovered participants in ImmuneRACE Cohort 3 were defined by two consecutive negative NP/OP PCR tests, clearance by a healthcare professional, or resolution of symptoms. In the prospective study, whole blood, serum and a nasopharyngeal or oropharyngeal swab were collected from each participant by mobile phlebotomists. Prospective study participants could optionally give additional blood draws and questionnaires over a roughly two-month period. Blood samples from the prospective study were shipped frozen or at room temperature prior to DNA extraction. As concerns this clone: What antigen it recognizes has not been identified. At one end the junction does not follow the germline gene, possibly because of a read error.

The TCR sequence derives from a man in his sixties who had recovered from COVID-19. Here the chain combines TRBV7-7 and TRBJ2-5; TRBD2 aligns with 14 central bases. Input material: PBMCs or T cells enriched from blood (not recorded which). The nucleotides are TGTGCTAGCAGCTTAGGGGGACTAGCGGGAGTAGGCGAGACCCAGTACTTC. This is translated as CASSLGGLAGVGETQYF.